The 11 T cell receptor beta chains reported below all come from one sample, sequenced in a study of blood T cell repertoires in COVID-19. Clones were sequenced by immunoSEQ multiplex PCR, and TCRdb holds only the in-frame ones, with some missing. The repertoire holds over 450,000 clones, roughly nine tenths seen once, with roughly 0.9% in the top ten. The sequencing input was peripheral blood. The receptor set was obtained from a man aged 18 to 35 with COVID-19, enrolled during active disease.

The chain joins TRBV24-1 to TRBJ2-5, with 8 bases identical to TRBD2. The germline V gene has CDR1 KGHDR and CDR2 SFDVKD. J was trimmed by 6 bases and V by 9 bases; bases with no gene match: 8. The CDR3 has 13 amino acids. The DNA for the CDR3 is TGTGCCACCGGACTCCCGGGAGGGAAGACCCAGTACTTC. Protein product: CATGLPGGKTQYF.

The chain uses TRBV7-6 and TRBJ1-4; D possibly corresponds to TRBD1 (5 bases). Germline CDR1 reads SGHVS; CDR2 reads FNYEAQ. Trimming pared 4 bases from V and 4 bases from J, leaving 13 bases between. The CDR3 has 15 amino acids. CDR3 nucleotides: TGTGCCAGCAGCTCGACAGTATCATTTAATGAAAAACTGTTTTTT. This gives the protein CASSSTVSFNEKLFF. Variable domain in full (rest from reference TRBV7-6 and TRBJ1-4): GAGVSQSPRYKVTKRGQDVALRCDPISGHVSLYWYRQALGQGPEFLTYFNYEAQQDKSGLPNDRFSAERPEGSISTLTIQRTEQRDSAMYRCASSSTVSFNEKLFFGSGTQLSVL.

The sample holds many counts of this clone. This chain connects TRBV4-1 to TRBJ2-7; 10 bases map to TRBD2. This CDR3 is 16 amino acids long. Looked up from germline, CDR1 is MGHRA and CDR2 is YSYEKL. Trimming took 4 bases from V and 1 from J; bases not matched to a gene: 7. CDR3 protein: CASSPLRTSGSYEQYF. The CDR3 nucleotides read TGCGCCAGCAGCCCACTCCGGACTAGCGGTTCCTACGAGCAGTACTTC.

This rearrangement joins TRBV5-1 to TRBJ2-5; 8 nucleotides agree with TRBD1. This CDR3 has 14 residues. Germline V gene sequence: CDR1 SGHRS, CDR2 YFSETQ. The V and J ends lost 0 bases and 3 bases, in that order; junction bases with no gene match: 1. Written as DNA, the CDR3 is TGCGCCAGCAGCTTGGAACAGGGGGAAGAGACCCAGTACTTC. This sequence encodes CASSLEQGEETQYF.

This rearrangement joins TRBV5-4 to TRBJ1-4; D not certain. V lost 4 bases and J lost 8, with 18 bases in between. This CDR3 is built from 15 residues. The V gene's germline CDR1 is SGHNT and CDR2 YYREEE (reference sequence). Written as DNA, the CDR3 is TGTGCCAGCAGCCCAGGCGAGACAACCGGAGAAAAACTGTTTTTT. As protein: CASSPGETTGEKLFF.

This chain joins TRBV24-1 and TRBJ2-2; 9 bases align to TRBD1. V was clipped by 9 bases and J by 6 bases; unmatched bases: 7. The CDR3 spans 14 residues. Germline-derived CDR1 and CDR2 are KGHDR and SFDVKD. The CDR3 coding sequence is TGTGCCACCCGGACAGGGGAGGAATCCGGGGAGCTGTTTTTT. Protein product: CATRTGEESGELFF.

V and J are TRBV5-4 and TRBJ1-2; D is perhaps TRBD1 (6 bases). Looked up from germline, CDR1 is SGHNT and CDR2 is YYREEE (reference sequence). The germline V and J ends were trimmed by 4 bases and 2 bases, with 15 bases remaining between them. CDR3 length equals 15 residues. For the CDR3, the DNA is TGTGCCAGCAGCCCCGGGGGGGGGCTCAACTATGGCTACACCTTC. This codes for CASSPGGGLNYGYTF.

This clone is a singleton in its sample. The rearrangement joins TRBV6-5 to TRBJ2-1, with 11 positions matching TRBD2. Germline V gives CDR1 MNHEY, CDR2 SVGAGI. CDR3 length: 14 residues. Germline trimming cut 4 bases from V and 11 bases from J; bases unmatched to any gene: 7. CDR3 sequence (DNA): TGTGCCAGCAGTTTCACCGGGACTAGCGGTCAGCAGTTCTTC. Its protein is CASSFTGTSGQQFF.

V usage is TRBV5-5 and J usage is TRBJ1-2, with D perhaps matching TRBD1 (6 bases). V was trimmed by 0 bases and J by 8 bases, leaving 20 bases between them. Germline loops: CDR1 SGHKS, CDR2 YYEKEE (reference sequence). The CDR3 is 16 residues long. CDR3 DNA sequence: TGTGCCAGCAGCTTGGGGCAGGGGATTCGGGTTTCGGGCTACACCTTC. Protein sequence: CASSLGQGIRVSGYTF.

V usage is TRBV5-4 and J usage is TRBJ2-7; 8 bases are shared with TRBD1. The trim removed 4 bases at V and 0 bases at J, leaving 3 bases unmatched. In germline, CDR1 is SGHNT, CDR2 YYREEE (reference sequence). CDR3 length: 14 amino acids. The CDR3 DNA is TGTGCCAGCAGCCACAGGGGGTTCTCCTACGAGCAGTACTTC. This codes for CASSHRGFSYEQYF.

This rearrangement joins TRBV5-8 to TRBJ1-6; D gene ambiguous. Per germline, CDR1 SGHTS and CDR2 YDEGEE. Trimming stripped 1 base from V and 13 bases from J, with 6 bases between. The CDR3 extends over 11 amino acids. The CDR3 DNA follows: TGTGCCAGCAGCTTGCTCGTCCCCCTCCACTTT. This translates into CASSLLVPLHF.